This T cell receptor (beta chain) was found in a study of T cells after yellow fever vaccination. TCRdb called the 5' RACE reads again in MiXCR, with one record for every CDR3 protein. Of 450,000 to 550,000 distinct CDR3 sequences in the sample, about a fifth are singletons; the top ten hold 16%. This CDR3 has 14 amino acids. CDR1 is MNHEY, CDR2 SMNVEV, per germline (reference sequence). V was clipped by 7 bases and J by 10 bases, with 17 bases between them. This clonotype was obtained from a man aged 18 to 30 who received the YFV17D yellow fever vaccine. This chain links TRBV27 with TRBJ1-6; D is unresolved. The source material was PBMCs, sampled 21 days after the first yellow fever vaccination. DNA of the CDR3: TGTGCCAGCAAGAAGGCGGGTGTGTACTCACCCCTCCACTTT. Translating gives CASKKAGVYSPLHF.